This paragraph reports one TCR beta chain. In TCRdb, the RT-PCR reads were re-called with MiXCR into one record per CDR3 protein. The table shows 920,000 or so distinct CDR3 sequences, with around 17% occurring only once. This specimen comes from a study of patients and donors after allogeneic stem cell transplantation. Per germline, CDR1 DFQATT and CDR2 SNEGSKA (reference sequence). The CDR3 runs to 14 residues. Trimming took off 6 bases at V and 0 bases at J, with 13 bases between the two ends. The TCR originated in a human donor who was either an allogeneic HSCT recipient or a stem cell or donor lymphocyte infusion donor (not recorded which). It is not recorded whose cells these are; they may come from a transplant donor. The sample was blood, either unsorted or a sorted T cell fraction (not recorded which). The chain is built from TRBV20-1 and TRBJ2-3, with no clear D. CDR3 loop: CSAQDGVSTDTQYF. CDR3 coding DNA: TGCAGTGCCCAGGACGGAGTCAGCACAGATACGCAGTATTTT.